This T cell receptor (beta chain) was captured by sequencing in a study of cytomegalovirus exposure and HLA in healthy donors. In its sample, this clone was seen once. The PCR ran on 60 Vbeta and 13 Jbeta primers. Here immunoSEQ multiplex PCR was the method, and the copy in TCRdb shows in-frame clones only, minus some. The data contain 200,000 or so clones, more than 75% of them singletons. Sequenced input: PBMCs. The receptor's source is a human donor in good health.

The CDR3 loop reads CASRGHPSDGSKNIQYF. The CDR3 bases are TGTGCCAGCAGGGGACACCCTTCAGACGGGTCCAAAAACATTCAGTACTTC. The chain carries TRBV28 and TRBJ2-4, with D perhaps matching TRBD1 (6 bases). The CDR3 runs to 17 residues. Between the trimmed V and J ends, which lost 6 bases and 2 bases, there was a span of 20 bases. Germline lookup yields CDR1 MDHEN and CDR2 SYDVKM.